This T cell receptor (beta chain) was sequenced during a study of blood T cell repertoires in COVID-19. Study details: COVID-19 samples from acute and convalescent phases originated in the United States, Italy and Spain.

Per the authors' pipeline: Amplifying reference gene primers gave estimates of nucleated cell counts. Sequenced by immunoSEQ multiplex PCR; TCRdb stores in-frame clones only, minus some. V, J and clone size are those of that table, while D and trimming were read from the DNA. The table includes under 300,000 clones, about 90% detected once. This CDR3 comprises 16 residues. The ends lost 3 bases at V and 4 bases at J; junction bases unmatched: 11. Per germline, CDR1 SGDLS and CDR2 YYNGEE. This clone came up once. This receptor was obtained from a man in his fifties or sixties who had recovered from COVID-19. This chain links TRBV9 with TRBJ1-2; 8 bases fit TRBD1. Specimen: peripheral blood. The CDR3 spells CASSGSFDRGFYGYTF. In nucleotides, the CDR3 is TGTGCCAGCAGCGGCTCTTTCGACAGGGGTTTCTATGGCTACACCTTC.